The 30 T cell receptor beta chains listed next were all sequenced from one sample in a study of shared clonotypes between healthy human individuals. The data were produced by immunoSEQ multiplex PCR, yet TCRdb's version contains in-frame clones alone and is incomplete. The table includes 600,000 or so clones, approximately 96% detected once. Terminally differentiated effector memory CD45RA+ cells were excluded from the naive CD8 cells, which were CD45RO-negative and positively selected for CCR7. Specimen: naive CD8+ T cells sorted from blood. The source of these receptors is a woman in her thirties in good health.

This chain joins TRBV27 and TRBJ1-1, with D possibly matching TRBD1 (6 bases). Germline CDR1 is MNHEY and CDR2 is SMNVEV (reference sequence). V was cut by 8 bases and J by 5 bases, with 18 bases left in between. The CDR3 totals 14 residues. For the CDR3, the DNA is TGTGCCAGCGGAGAATTACGGGGGCGAACTGAAGCTTTCTTT. This sequence encodes CASGELRGRTEAFF.

The chain employs TRBV28 and TRBJ2-3; no clear D. Germline V CDR1 and CDR2: MDHEN, SYDVKM. Trimming removed 3 bases at V and 1 base at J, with 11 bases between. The CDR3 has 15 residues. The CDR3 DNA reads TGTGCCAGCAGTTTCTTCCCCGCGGGCACAGATACGCAGTATTTT. This codes for CASSFFPAGTDTQYF.

This chain links TRBV11-2 with TRBJ1-3; unclear D gene. The CDR3 spans 15 residues. Germline CDR1 SGHAT, CDR2 FQNNGV. V lost 1 base, J lost 2 bases, and 9 bases lay in between. The CDR3 protein is CASSLAGTPGNTIYF. In nucleotides, the CDR3 is TGTGCCAGCAGCTTAGCAGGAACACCTGGAAACACCATATATTTT.

The V and J genes are TRBV27 and TRBJ2-3; 13 bases map to TRBD2. CDR3 size: 15 residues. With V trimmed by 3 bases and J by 4 bases, 1 base remained unmatched. The germline gives CDR1 MNHEY, CDR2 SMNVEV (reference sequence). CDR3 nucleotides: TGTGCCAGCAGTTTCACTAGCGGGAGGGCAGATACGCAGTATTTT. This gives the protein CASSFTSGRADTQYF.

The chain couples TRBV29-1 to TRBJ2-5; the D gene could be TRBD1 or TRBD2 (5 bases each). The J call could be wrong; TRBJ2-7 is a better fit for the DNA end. Germline CDR1 and CDR2: SQVTM and ANQGSEA. The CDR3 is 14 residues long. For the CDR3, the DNA is TGCAGCGCCGAAGGCCAGGGAGAAACATACGAGCAGTACTTC. It translates to CSAEGQGETYEQYF.

The J gene is TRBJ2-1, the V gene TRBV4-1; D gene ambiguous. The CDR3 runs to 12 residues. Trimming shortened V by 1 base and J by 8 bases, and 6 bases separated the two germline ends. Germline loops: CDR1 MGHRA, CDR2 YSYEKL. CDR3 DNA: TGCGCCAGCAGCCAAGGGGGTCATGAGCAGTTCTTC. It codes for CASSQGGHEQFF.

Only one count was recorded for this clone. The chain links TRBV6-5 to TRBJ2-7; 16 nucleotides match TRBD2. Per the germline V gene, CDR1 is MNHEY and CDR2 is SVGAGI. The CDR3 has 16 residues. V was clipped by 2 bases and J by 4 bases; unmatched bases: 2. CDR3 loop: CASSYGTSGRAYEQYF. Written as DNA, the CDR3 is TGTGCCAGCAGTTACGGGACTAGCGGGAGGGCGTACGAGCAGTACTTC.

The DNA for the CDR3 is TGCGCCAGTTCCATGGGAGTCGCAGATACGCAGTATTTT. Encoded protein: CASSMGVADTQYF. The genes are TRBV10-2 and TRBJ2-3; TRBD2 might be the D (5 bases). The CDR3 length is 13 residues. V lost 9 bases, J lost 4 bases, and 14 bases lay in between. CDR1 and CDR2 from the germline V gene are WSHSY and SAAADI.

The chain links TRBV6-5 to TRBJ2-1; 12 positions match TRBD1. The CDR3 has 15 amino acids. J gave up 8 bases and V 5 bases, and 7 bases lay outside the gene matches. The germline gives CDR1 MNHEY, CDR2 SVGAGI. As DNA, the CDR3 is TGTGCCAGCAGTCACCCGGGACAGGGGGCACATGAGCAGTTCTTC. Amino acid sequence: CASSHPGQGAHEQFF.

V is TRBV4-1 and J is TRBJ2-5; 10 bases are shared with TRBD2. TRBJ2-7 explains the end of the DNA better; the J call may be wrong. Germline assignment: CDR1 MGHRA and CDR2 YSYEKL. The CDR3 runs to 15 residues. The CDR3 is CASSPASGSTYEQYF. The CDR3 coding sequence is TGCGCCAGCAGCCCCGCTAGCGGGAGTACCTACGAGCAGTACTTC.

This rearrangement joins TRBV28 to TRBJ1-5; D might be TRBD1 (5 bases). With 7 bases removed from V and 2 bases from J, the gap between germline ends came to 15 bases. Germline loops: CDR1 MDHEN, CDR2 SYDVKM. The CDR3 sequence is 15 residues long. The CDR3 is CASMQFSGGNQPQHF. DNA for the CDR3: TGTGCCAGCATGCAATTTTCGGGGGGCAATCAGCCCCAGCATTTT.

The gene calls are TRBV7-9 and TRBJ1-2, with 9 bases that match TRBD1. CDR1 SEHNR and CDR2 FQNEAQ come from the germline V gene (reference sequence). This CDR3 comprises 15 residues. V gave up 1 base and J gave up 4 bases; unmatched junction bases: 4. CDR3 coding DNA: TGTGCCAGCAGCTTAGTTCAACAGGGGGCCTATGGCTACACCTTC. It encodes CASSLVQQGAYGYTF.

The chain carries TRBV9 and TRBJ2-2; D ambiguous. V was shortened by 2 bases and J by 1 base, with 18 bases between the two germline ends. This CDR3 comprises 18 residues. The germline V gene has CDR1 SGDLS and CDR2 YYNGEE. The CDR3, as DNA: TGTGCCAGCAGCGTCACGCGGATCCCGAACCAGAACACCGGGGAGCTGTTTTTT. Translated, it gives CASSVTRIPNQNTGELFF.

The chain has TRBV4-1 and TRBJ2-3; 9 bases line up with TRBD2. J gave up 1 base and V 4 bases, and 3 bases lay outside the gene matches. Germline V gives CDR1 MGHRA, CDR2 YSYEKL. The CDR3 length is 15 residues. The chain's CDR3 is CASSPWTSGTDTQYF. CDR3 nucleotides: TGCGCCAGCAGCCCCTGGACTAGCGGCACAGATACGCAGTATTTT.

This clone was counted a few times. The chain has TRBV7-9 and TRBJ2-7, with a possible D match to TRBD1 (6 bases). V lost 5 bases, J lost 6 bases, and 14 bases lay in between. The CDR3 is made up of 13 amino acids. Germline CDR1 reads SEHNR; CDR2 reads FQNEAQ (reference sequence). The CDR3 reads CASSGITGTEQYF. CDR3 bases: TGTGCCAGCAGCGGGATTACAGGGACCGAGCAGTACTTC.

The gene calls are TRBV5-8 and TRBJ2-3; 8 nucleotides match TRBD2. Germline values: CDR1 SGHTS, CDR2 YDEGEE. The CDR3 is made up of 16 amino acids. The V and J ends lost 4 bases and 4 bases, in that order; junction bases with no gene match: 11. The CDR3 region is CASSRGGTLSPDTQYF. The CDR3, as DNA: TGTGCCAGCAGCCGGGGGGGGACTCTCTCTCCAGATACGCAGTATTTT.

The rearrangement joins TRBV5-4 to TRBJ2-2, with 10 bases matching TRBD1. Germline assignment: CDR1 SGHNT and CDR2 YYREEE (reference sequence). This CDR3 comprises 16 residues. V shed 3 bases and J 4 bases; nucleotides not matched to a gene: 6. As DNA, the CDR3 is TGTGCCAGCAGCTGGATGGACAGGGGGGTCACCGGGGAGCTGTTTTTT. Protein product: CASSWMDRGVTGELFF.

CDR3 region: CASSLQEGHEQFF. The CDR3, as DNA: TGTGCCAGCAGCTTGCAAGAGGGTCATGAGCAGTTCTTC. The chain is built from TRBV5-4 and TRBJ2-1, with a possible D match to TRBD2 (5 bases). V was trimmed by 1 base and J by 8 bases, leaving 10 bases between them. CDR1 is SGHNT, CDR2 YYREEE, per germline (reference sequence). This CDR3 has 13 residues.

This chain uses TRBV27 with TRBJ2-1; TRBD2 agrees at 8 bases. Trimming cost V 6 bases and J 4 bases; bases outside gene matches: 5. Germline V lookup: CDR1 MNHEY, CDR2 SMNVEV (reference sequence). There are 14 residues in the CDR3. The CDR3 protein is CASSQAGEYNEQFF. The DNA for the CDR3 is TGTGCCAGCAGCCAAGCGGGAGAGTACAATGAGCAGTTCTTC.

This sequence joins TRBV5-1 and TRBJ2-7, with 7 bases aligning to TRBD2. Germline V CDR1 and CDR2: SGHRS, YFSETQ. Losses at the gene ends were 4 bases for V and 2 bases for J; bases not matched to a gene: 12. CDR3 size: 16 residues. The CDR3 nucleotides read TGCGCCAGCAGCGTCCGCTTAGCGGGCGAGGCCTACGAGCAGTACTTC. This encodes CASSVRLAGEAYEQYF.

This chain joins TRBV5-4 and TRBJ2-7; D gene uncertain. This CDR3 comprises 14 residues. From germline, CDR1 is SGHNT and CDR2 YYREEE (reference sequence). V was clipped by 0 bases and J by 2 bases, with 9 bases between them. In DNA form, the CDR3 reads TGTGCCAGCAGCTTGGGAGATTCCCCCTACGAGCAGTACTTC. Its protein product is CASSLGDSPYEQYF.

The V call is TRBV28, the J call TRBJ2-5; 7 bases line up with TRBD2. The CDR3 totals 16 residues. J gave up 1 base and V 4 bases, and 9 bases lay outside the gene matches. The V gene's germline CDR1 is MDHEN and CDR2 SYDVKM. The CDR3 loop is CASSSWREFSQETQYF. The CDR3 DNA follows: TGTGCCAGCAGTTCTTGGCGGGAGTTTAGCCAAGAGACCCAGTACTTC.

CDR3 nucleotides: TGTGCCAGCAGTTTAATCGGGACTGGAAACACCATATATTTT. Residues: CASSLIGTGNTIYF. The chain couples TRBV28 to TRBJ1-3; D uncertain. The germline V gene encodes CDR1 MDHEN and CDR2 SYDVKM. V was shortened by 2 bases and J by 2 bases, with 7 bases between the two germline ends. CDR3 size: 14 residues.

This chain connects TRBV7-9 to TRBJ2-3, with 7 bases lining up with TRBD2. This CDR3 is built from 14 residues. V lost 4 bases, J lost 3 bases, and 4 bases stayed unmatched. Germline loops: CDR1 SEHNR, CDR2 FQNEAQ (reference sequence). The CDR3 loop is CASSSSGATDTQYF. CDR3 in DNA: TGTGCCAGCAGCTCTAGCGGAGCTACAGATACGCAGTATTTT.

The rearrangement joins TRBV27 to TRBJ2-7; TRBD1 agrees at 9 bases. V was pared by 5 bases and J by 4 bases, with 12 bases of the junction left unmatched. The CDR3 contains 16 residues. Germline values: CDR1 MNHEY, CDR2 SMNVEV (reference sequence). CDR3 region: CASSPDTGTGFYEQYF. DNA of the CDR3: TGTGCCAGCAGTCCCGATACCGGGACAGGGTTTTACGAGCAGTACTTC.

This chain uses TRBV7-8 with TRBJ1-4; the D is unclear. The CDR3 extends over 16 amino acids. CDR1 is SGHVS and CDR2 is FQNEAQ in the germline V gene. Trimming pared 1 base from V and 8 bases from J, leaving 17 bases between. CDR3 DNA sequence: TGTGCCAGCAGCTTAGATCGTTGGACCCGAAAGGAAAAACTGTTTTTT. As protein: CASSLDRWTRKEKLFF.

The chain combines TRBV30 with TRBJ1-5; D not resolved. The CDR3 has 13 amino acids. Between the trimmed V and J ends, which lost 0 bases and 5 bases, there was a span of 8 bases. Germline V gene data show CDR1 as GTSNPN and CDR2 as SVGIG (reference sequence). Written as DNA, the CDR3 is TGTGCCTGGAGTGTACTGTCGGATCAGCCCCAGCATTTT. This sequence encodes CAWSVLSDQPQHF.

This clone showed up just a few times. V gene TRBV7-2 combines with J gene TRBJ1-1; 7 bases map to TRBD1. V dropped 3 bases and J dropped 5; count of bases not matched to a gene: 6. The V gene's germline CDR1 is SGHTA and CDR2 FQGNSA. The CDR3 is 14 residues long. DNA of the CDR3: TGTGCCAGCAGCTTGGTGACAGGGCGGACTGAAGCTTTCTTT. The encoded protein is CASSLVTGRTEAFF.

The genes are TRBV4-2 and TRBJ2-3; D may correspond to TRBD1 or TRBD2 (5 bases each). This CDR3 contains 17 residues. Trimming took off 1 base at V and 2 bases at J, with 16 bases between the two ends. CDR1 is LGHNA and CDR2 is YNFKEQ in the germline V gene. In DNA form, the CDR3 reads TGTGCCAGCAGCCAAGTGGAAGAGGGGCCTTACACAGATACGCAGTATTTT. Translating it yields CASSQVEEGPYTDTQYF.

V usage is TRBV28 and J usage is TRBJ2-5; D is ambiguous. The DNA matches TRBJ2-7 better at its end, which makes the J call doubtful. Germline CDR1 is MDHEN and CDR2 is SYDVKM. This CDR3 is built from 15 residues. The CDR3 loop is CASSFPTDAAYEQYF. The CDR3 region has the DNA TGTGCCAGCAGTTTCCCCACTGACGCTGCCTACGAGCAGTACTTC.